These 12 T cell receptor beta chains were sequenced from one sample in a study of T cell repertoires in cytomegalovirus infection. Via MiXCR, TCRdb re-called the reads, giving one row per CDR3 protein. The data contain about 76,000 distinct CDR3 sequences, roughly 3.6% of them singletons. Specimen: PBMCs. The receptor source for this set is a human donor in good health (CMV status not recorded). Some clones in this sample may be carry-over from other donors' samples.

This clonotype came up many times. The rearrangement joins TRBV7-2 to TRBJ1-5; TRBD1 agrees at 7 bases. V trimming: 5 bases; J trimming: 2 bases; junction bases outside the gene matches: 6. Germline V CDR1 and CDR2: SGHTA, FQGNSA. The CDR3 is made up of 15 amino acids. CDR3 protein: CASSADRAGNQPQHF. CDR3 coding DNA: TGTGCCAGCAGCGCTGACAGGGCAGGCAATCAGCCCCAGCATTTT.

This clonotype has a count of ten or more. This CDR3 reads CASSKPTGWSTEAFF. The CDR3 DNA is TGTGCCAGCAGCAAACCCACAGGGTGGAGCACTGAAGCTTTCTTT. V gene TRBV7-9 combines with J gene TRBJ1-1; D perhaps matches TRBD1 (6 bases). V lost 5 bases and J 4 bases, leaving 17 bases between the germline ends. Germline V gives CDR1 SEHNR, CDR2 FQNEAQ (reference sequence). There are 15 residues in the CDR3.

This clonotype was observed at least ten times. The V gene is TRBV4-1, the J gene TRBJ1-4; 8 nucleotides align to TRBD1. Trimming took 4 bases from V and 3 from J; bases not matched to a gene: 7. CDR3 length: 16 residues. CDR1 is MGHRA and CDR2 is YSYEKL in the germline V gene. CDR3 loop: CASSRDRRAANEKLFF. The CDR3, as DNA: TGCGCCAGCAGCCGGGACAGGAGGGCGGCTAATGAAAAACTGTTTTTT.

This clonotype showed up many times. The rearrangement links TRBV12-3 or TRBV12-4 to TRBJ2-7; 9 bases fit TRBD1. V shed 6 bases, J shed 4 bases, and the junction held 7 bases outside the gene matches. This CDR3 has 14 residues. For the CDR3, the DNA is TGTGCCAGCAGCCACCGGGACAGGGTTTACGAGCAGTACTTC. Amino acid sequence: CASSHRDRVYEQYF.

By share, this clonotype counts as medium-sized (0.01 to 0.1%). The V gene is TRBV7-2, the J gene TRBJ2-3; D is possibly TRBD1 or TRBD2 (5 bases each). The germline gives CDR1 SGHTA, CDR2 FQGNSA. V was clipped by 5 bases and J by 5 bases, with 14 bases between them. The CDR3 is 14 amino acids. CDR3 residues: CASSRGRRGDTQYF. In DNA form, the CDR3 reads TGTGCCAGCAGCCGGGGACGGCGAGGAGATACGCAGTATTTT.

This clonotype was found many times. J is TRBJ1-5 and V is TRBV28, with D possibly matching TRBD1 (6 bases). Germline V gene sequence: CDR1 MDHEN, CDR2 SYDVKM. Trimming removed 7 bases from V and 4 bases from J, with 17 bases in between. The length of the CDR3 is 15 residues. The CDR3 is CASTPRGQTNQPQHF. For the CDR3, the DNA is TGTGCCAGCACTCCTAGAGGACAGACGAATCAGCCCCAGCATTTT.

In its sample, this clonotype was seen many times. The J gene is TRBJ2-1, the V gene TRBV6-2 or TRBV6-3, with D possibly TRBD2 on 5 matching bases. V was shortened by 3 bases and J by 8 bases, with 8 bases between the two germline ends. CDR3 size: 12 residues. CDR1 is MNHEY and CDR2 is SVGEGT in the germline V gene. The CDR3 DNA sequence: TGTGCCAGCAGTTATCGGCGGGATGAGCAGTTCTTC. This gives the protein CASSYRRDEQFF.

This clonotype was observed at least ten times. V and J are TRBV19 and TRBJ2-3; the D is unclear. V was cut by 5 bases and J by 1 base, with 4 bases left in between. The CDR3 runs to 12 residues. Germline V gives CDR1 LNHDA, CDR2 SQIVND (reference sequence). CDR3 in amino acids: CASSSRTDTQYF. Here the CDR3 DNA reads TGTGCCAGTAGTTCCCGCACAGATACGCAGTATTTT.

The table lists this clonotype with many counts. The chain joins TRBV6-6 to TRBJ1-6; no clear D. Per the germline V gene, CDR1 is MNHNY and CDR2 is SVGAGI (reference sequence). The CDR3 loop spans 13 amino acids. V lost 5 bases and J lost 0, with 2 bases in between. The CDR3 sequence is CASSSSYNSPLHF. CDR3 nucleotides: TGTGCCAGCAGTAGCTCCTATAATTCACCCCTCCACTTT.

This clonotype has at least ten counts. The rearrangement joins TRBV7-2 to TRBJ1-2; D remains ambiguous. Germline assignment: CDR1 SGHTA and CDR2 FQGNSA. This CDR3 has 14 amino acids. V lost 1 base, J lost 5 bases, and 11 bases lay in between. CDR3 in DNA: TGTGCCAGCAGCTTAGGAATGTCTGGGTATGGCTACACCTTC. Translated: CASSLGMSGYGYTF. Together with reference TRBV7-2 and TRBJ1-2, the CDR3 gives the full variable domain: GAGVSQSPSNKVTEKGKDVELRCDPISGHTALYWYRQSLGQGLEFLIYFQGNSAPDKSGLPSDRFSAERTGGSVSTLTIQRTQQEDSAVYLCASSLGMSGYGYTFGSGTRLTVV.

In its sample, this clonotype was seen many times. This chain joins TRBV30 and TRBJ1-1; a weak D match, TRBD1 (6 bases). This CDR3 contains 13 residues. Trimming left V 2 bases short and J 7 bases short, with 14 bases between. CDR1 and CDR2 from the germline V gene are GTSNPN and SVGIG (reference sequence). The CDR3 bases are TGTGCCTGGAGTATAGTAGTACAGGGTGAAGCTTTCTTT. As protein: CAWSIVVQGEAFF. Full variable domain (missing parts from reference TRBV30 and TRBJ1-1): SQTIHQWPATLVQPVGSPLSLECTVEGTSNPNLYWYRQAAGRGLQLLFYSVGIGQISSEVPQNLSASRPQDRQFILSSKKLLLSDSGFYLCAWSIVVQGEAFFGQGTRLTVV.

This clonotype was counted ten times or more. The chain links TRBV12-3 or TRBV12-4 to TRBJ1-3; no clear D. V shed 3 bases and J shed 8 bases, with 5 bases lying between them. The CDR3 runs 11 residues. The CDR3 DNA reads as TGTGCCAGCAGTTTCGGGGACACCATATATTTT. Protein sequence: CASSFGDTIYF.